This TCR beta chain comes out of a study of T cells in Graves' hyperthyroidism and ophthalmopathy. At the level of the study: Once the initial diagnosis was made, peripheral blood was obtained before any treatment.

It was RNA transcripts that yielded the amplified TCR beta CDR3 regions. Using the HTBI primer set, a first-round RT-PCR was run on the TCR CDR3. In TCRdb, the multiplex PCR reads were re-called with MiXCR into one record per CDR3 protein. The data show 450,000 to 600,000 distinct CDR3 sequences, just under 20% seen once. In this sample, this clonotype turned up a few times. The receptor was derived from a middle-aged man with Graves' ophthalmopathy. Sequencing was performed on blood.

CDR3 residues: CAWRVFRGGGTIYF. Written as DNA, the CDR3 is TGTGCCTGGCGAGTGTTCCGGGGGGGAGGCACCATATATTTT. This sequence joins TRBV30 and TRBJ1-3, with D perhaps TRBD1 (5 bases). Trimming left V 5 bases short and J 9 bases short, with 20 bases between. Per the germline V gene, CDR1 is GTSNPN and CDR2 is SVGIG (reference sequence). The CDR3 extends over 14 amino acids. Combining the CDR3 with reference TRBV30 and TRBJ1-3 gives the whole variable domain SQTIHQWPATLVQPVGSPLSLECTVEGTSNPNLYWYRQAAGRGLQLLFYSVGIGQISSEVPQNLSASRPQDRQFILSSKKLLLSDSGFYLCAWRVFRGGGTIYFGEGSWLTVV.